This T cell receptor (beta chain) came from a study of beta chain features in type 1 diabetes. Study-wide points: Moderate but significant shortening of TCRB CDR3s was recorded in all four CD4+ subsets from Type 1 diabetes patients.

Per the germline V gene, CDR1 is LNHDA and CDR2 is SQIVND (reference sequence). The CDR3 has 14 residues. Trimming shortened V by 3 bases and J by 2 bases, and 9 bases separated the two germline ends. Sequenced material consisted of expressed TCRB transcripts (all of the isolated RNA was reverse transcribed). Clones were sequenced by immunoSEQ multiplex PCR, and TCRdb holds only the in-frame ones, with some missing. This table holds under 950,000 clones, around a sixth found once. Isolation of CD4+ naive, central memory, regulatory and stem cell-like memory cells was achieved by sorting via CD45RO/CCR7/CD25/CD127/CD95/CD27. Purities in excess of 98% were seen in all sorted populations. This clone has more than one count but fewer than ten. Its antigen remains unidentified.

The TCR was taken from a woman aged 18-29 years in good health. The sequenced sample consisted of naive CD4+ T cells from blood. This chain connects TRBV19 to TRBJ2-3; perhaps TRBD2 as D (5 bases). CDR3 residues: CASSIHRDTDTQYF. CDR3 nucleotide sequence: TGTGCCAGTAGTATTCATCGGGACACAGATACGCAGTATTTT.